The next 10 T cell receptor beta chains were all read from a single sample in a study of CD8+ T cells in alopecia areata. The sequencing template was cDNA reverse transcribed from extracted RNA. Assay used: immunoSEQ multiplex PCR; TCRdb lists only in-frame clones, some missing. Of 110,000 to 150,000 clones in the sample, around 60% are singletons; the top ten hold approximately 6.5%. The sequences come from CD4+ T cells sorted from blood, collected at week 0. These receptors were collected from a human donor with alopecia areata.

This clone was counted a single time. CDR3 residues: CASSGQDNQPQHF. DNA for the CDR3: TGTGCCAGCAGCGGACAGGACAATCAGCCCCAGCATTTT. The chain combines TRBV6-6 with TRBJ1-5, with TRBD1 matching over 7 bases. Germline CDR1 reads MNHNY; CDR2 reads SVGAGI (reference sequence). The CDR3 is 13 residues long. V dropped 6 bases and J dropped 3; count of bases not matched to a gene: 2.

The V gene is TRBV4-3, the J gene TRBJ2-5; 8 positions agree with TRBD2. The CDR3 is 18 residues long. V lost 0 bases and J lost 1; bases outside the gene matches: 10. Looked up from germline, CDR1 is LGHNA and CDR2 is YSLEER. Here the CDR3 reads CASSQDIVGRGVQETQYF. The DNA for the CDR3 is TGCGCCAGCAGCCAAGATATTGTCGGGCGGGGGGTCCAAGAGACCCAGTACTTC.

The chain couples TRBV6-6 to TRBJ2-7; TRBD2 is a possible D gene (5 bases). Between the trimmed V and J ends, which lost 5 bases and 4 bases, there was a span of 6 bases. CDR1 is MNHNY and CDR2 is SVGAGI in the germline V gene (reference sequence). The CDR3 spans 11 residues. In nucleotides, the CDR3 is TGTGCCAGCAGTGGCGGGTACGAGCAGTACTTC. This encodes CASSGGYEQYF.

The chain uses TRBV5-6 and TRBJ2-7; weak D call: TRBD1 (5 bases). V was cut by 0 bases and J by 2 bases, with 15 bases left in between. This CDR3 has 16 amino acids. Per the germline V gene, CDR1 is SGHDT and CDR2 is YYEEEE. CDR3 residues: CASSLAFGQGTYEQYF. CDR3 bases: TGTGCCAGCAGCTTGGCGTTCGGGCAGGGAACCTACGAGCAGTACTTC.

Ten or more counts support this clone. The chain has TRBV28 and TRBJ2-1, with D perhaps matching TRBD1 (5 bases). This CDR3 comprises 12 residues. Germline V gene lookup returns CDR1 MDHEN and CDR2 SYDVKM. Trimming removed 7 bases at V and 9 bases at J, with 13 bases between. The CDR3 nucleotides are TGTGCCAGCAAGGGGTCCTACGGTGAGCAGTTCTTC. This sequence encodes CASKGSYGEQFF.

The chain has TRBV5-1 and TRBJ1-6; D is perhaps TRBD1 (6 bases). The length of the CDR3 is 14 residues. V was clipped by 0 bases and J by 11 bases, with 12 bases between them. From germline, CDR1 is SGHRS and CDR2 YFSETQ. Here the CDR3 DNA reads TGCGCCAGCAGCTTGGGTCAGGGGCTTGCACCCCTCCACTTT. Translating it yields CASSLGQGLAPLHF.

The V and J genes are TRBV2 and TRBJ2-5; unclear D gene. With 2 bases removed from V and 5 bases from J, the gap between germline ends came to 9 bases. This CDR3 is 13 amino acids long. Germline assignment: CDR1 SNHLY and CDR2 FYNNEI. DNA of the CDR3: TGTGCCAGCAGTGAACGCAGGTTGGAGACCCAGTACTTC. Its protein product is CASSERRLETQYF.

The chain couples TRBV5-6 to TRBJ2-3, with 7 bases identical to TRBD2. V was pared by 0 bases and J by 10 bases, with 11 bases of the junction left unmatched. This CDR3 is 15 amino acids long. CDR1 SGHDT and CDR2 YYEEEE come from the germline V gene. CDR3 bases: TGTGCCAGCAGCTTGGGACTAGGCGGGGGAGAGGCGCAGTATTTT. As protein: CASSLGLGGGEAQYF.

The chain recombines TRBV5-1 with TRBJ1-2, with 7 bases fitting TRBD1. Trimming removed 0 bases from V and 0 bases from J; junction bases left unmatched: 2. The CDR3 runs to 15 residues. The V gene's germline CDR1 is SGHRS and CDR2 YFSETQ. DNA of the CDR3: TGCGCCAGCAGCTTGGAGGGGGCGACTAACTATGGCTACACCTTC. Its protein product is CASSLEGATNYGYTF.

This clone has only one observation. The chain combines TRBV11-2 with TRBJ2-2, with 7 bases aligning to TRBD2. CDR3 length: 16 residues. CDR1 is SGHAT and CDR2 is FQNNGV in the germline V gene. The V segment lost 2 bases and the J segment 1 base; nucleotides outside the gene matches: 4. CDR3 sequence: CASSLTLAVNTGELFF. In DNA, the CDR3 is TGTGCCAGCAGCTTAACGCTAGCGGTGAACACCGGGGAGCTGTTTTTT. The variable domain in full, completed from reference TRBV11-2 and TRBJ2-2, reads EAGVAQSPRYKIIEKRQSVAFWCNPISGHATLYWYQQILGQGPKLLIQFQNNGVVDDSQLPKDRFSAERLKGVDSTLKIQPAKLEDSAVYLCASSLTLAVNTGELFFGEGSRLTVL.